This is a list of T cell receptor beta chains from one sample in a study of monozygotic twins with inflammatory bowel disease. One entry per CDR3 protein, without DNA, is what TCRdb gives after re-calling the 5' RACE reads. This sample's table reports a few hundred thousand distinct CDR3 sequences. The sequencing sample was made of blood. These receptor sequences come from a human donor with ulcerative colitis or Crohn's disease, or a healthy co-twin of an affected twin (not recorded which). Both conserved end residues are part of each CDR3.

v_gene	j_gene	CDR3aa
TRBV18	TRBJ1-1	CASSPDRGSTEAFF
TRBV14	TRBJ2-5	CASSQELAGGLETQYF
TRBV3-1	TRBJ2-5	CASSQEWTIQETQYF
TRBV3-1	TRBJ1-2	CASSQNGGQSYGYTF
TRBV9	TRBJ2-1	CASSVFPGQGAHEQFF
TRBV19	TRBJ2-5	CASRPRTGGETQYF
TRBV4-2	TRBJ1-4	CASSQVRGNEKLFF
TRBV27	TRBJ2-3	CASGFTDTQYF
TRBV24-1	TRBJ2-3	CATSDVAAASTDTQYF
TRBV18	TRBJ2-7	CASSPGGRGSYEQYF
TRBV7-2	TRBJ2-1	CASSLGTGANEQFF
TRBV4-3	TRBJ2-3	CASSQGYEGTQYF
TRBV4-3	TRBJ2-3	CASSALGHSTDTQYF
TRBV7-9	TRBJ1-2	CASSFGTGFSEGYTF
TRBV10-3	TRBJ2-1	CAISATDRGRNEQFF
TRBV4-1	TRBJ2-3	CASSQGNRLRGRVESDTQYF
TRBV4-2	TRBJ2-1	CASRQDRGPYNEQFF
TRBV7-9	TRBJ1-2	CASSFLVYGYTF
TRBV30	TRBJ1-1	CAWRPRRGVAMNTEAFF
TRBV18	TRBJ2-7	CASSRLDTTYEQYF
TRBV5-1	TRBJ2-7	CASGPQGFDEQYF
TRBV4-2	TRBJ1-2	CASSQDAGTWRGYTF
TRBV10-3	TRBJ1-2	CAISRDRDYGYTF
TRBV30	TRBJ1-3	CAWSVNRGTGNTIYF
TRBV5-1	TRBJ1-3	CASTRDGTPSGNTIYF
TRBV20-1	TRBJ2-5	CSASGAQETQYF
TRBV4-3	TRBJ2-3	CASSQGLGYLGTDTQYF
TRBV20-1	TRBJ2-1	CSASPGGAVNEQFF
TRBV20-1	TRBJ2-6	CSAKGTGGGGANVLTF
TRBV9	TRBJ2-7	CASSANRDPRPFYEQYF
TRBV19	TRBJ2-1	CASSIGGGPATAGNEQFF
TRBV7-3	TRBJ2-3	CASSSYSGRDTQYF
TRBV7-2	TRBJ2-7	CASSSRGWTGSSYEQYF
TRBV7-9	TRBJ2-2	CASGRKGTANTGELFF
TRBV29-1	TRBJ2-5	CSVDGTEFYQETQYF
TRBV4-2	TRBJ1-5	CASSQEIAGNQPQHF
TRBV5-1	TRBJ2-1	CASSLAPRQGNDEQFF
TRBV11-2	TRBJ2-5	CASSQGSETQYF
TRBV20-1	TRBJ1-1	CSARDPFSGRNTEAFF
TRBV19	TRBJ1-2	CASGPIATSYGYTF
TRBV29-1	TRBJ2-1	CSGGRGVIYNEQFF
TRBV7-3	TRBJ2-3	CASSLSVRGRDTQYF
TRBV7-3	TRBJ2-1	CASSPWTSPTYNEQFF
TRBV6-2/TRBV6-3	TRBJ2-6	CASSRDRAFFAGANVLTF
TRBV5-1	TRBJ2-3	CASSPPAGAGTDTQYF
TRBV6-6	TRBJ2-7	CASSRQGTIYEQYF
TRBV3-1	TRBJ2-7	CASSQGQDYEQYF
TRBV7-2	TRBJ2-3	CASSLTVVWTGTDTQYF
TRBV28	TRBJ1-6	CAALPGDLDNSPLHF
TRBV12-3/TRBV12-4	TRBJ2-5	CASTSDRLWTQYF
TRBV12-3/TRBV12-4	TRBJ2-5	CASSRAGGLETQYF
TRBV6-5	TRBJ2-3	CASSSPGLASSTDTQYF